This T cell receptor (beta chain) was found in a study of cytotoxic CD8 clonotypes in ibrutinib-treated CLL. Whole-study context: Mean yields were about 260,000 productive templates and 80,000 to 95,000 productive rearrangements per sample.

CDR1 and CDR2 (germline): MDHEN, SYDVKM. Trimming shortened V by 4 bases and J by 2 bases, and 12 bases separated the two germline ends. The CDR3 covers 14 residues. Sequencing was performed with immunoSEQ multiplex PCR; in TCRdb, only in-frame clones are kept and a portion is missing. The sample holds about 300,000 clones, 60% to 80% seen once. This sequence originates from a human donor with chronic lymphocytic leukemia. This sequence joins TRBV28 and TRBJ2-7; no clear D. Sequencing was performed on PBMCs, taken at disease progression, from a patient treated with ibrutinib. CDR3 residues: CASSSTRVTYEQYF. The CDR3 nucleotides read TGTGCCAGCAGTTCCACTCGGGTTACCTACGAGCAGTACTTC.